The clone carrying this T cell receptor beta chain was recorded a few times. Its antigen is currently unknown. The data were taken from a study of T cell clonality in common variable immunodeficiency. Method: immunoSEQ multiplex PCR; TCRdb's copy keeps in-frame clones and lacks some. This sample has about 23,000 clones, each found more than once. The study, taken as a whole, reports: Compared with healthy controls, CVID subjects showed increased TCRbeta clonality, mostly in about a third. Common variable immunodeficiency TCR beta sequences reportedly had fewer deletions and N-nucleotide insertions.

Sequenced sample: peripheral blood mononuclear cells. The clonotype comes from a human donor with common variable immunodeficiency.

CDR3 DNA (partial): TGTGCCTGGATTACTAGCGGGGGGGCAGATACG. Protein sequence: CAWITSGGADT. In full, the CDR3 reads CAWITSGGADTQYF. The chain combines TRBV30 with TRBJ2-3; 13 positions match TRBD2. The read is 3 residues too short to cover the CDR3 end, so that end is filled in from the germline J gene. This CDR3 spans 14 amino acids. The germline V gene has CDR1 GTSNPN and CDR2 SVGIG (reference sequence). V gave up 4 bases and J gave up 4 bases; unmatched junction bases: 2.